This T cell receptor (beta chain) was documented in a study of blood T cells in healthy people across ages. This clonotype was counted many times. Using a J-beta primer mix together with a sample-barcoded 5' primer, a second PCR was run for about 7 to 12 cycles. In TCRdb, the 5' RACE reads were re-called with MiXCR into one record per CDR3 protein. The table has about a million distinct CDR3 sequences, around 49% seen once; the top ten hold 10% to 15%. The germline V gene has CDR1 KGHDR and CDR2 SFDVKD. The CDR3 is 13 residues long. With 2 bases removed from V and 2 bases from J, the gap between germline ends came to 6 bases.

The receptor was isolated from a young man in good health. The sample was blood. The genes are TRBV24-1 and TRBJ2-7; no clear D. The CDR3 region is CATSDSSTYEQYF. The DNA for the CDR3 is TGTGCCACCAGTGATTCCTCAACCTACGAGCAGTACTTC.